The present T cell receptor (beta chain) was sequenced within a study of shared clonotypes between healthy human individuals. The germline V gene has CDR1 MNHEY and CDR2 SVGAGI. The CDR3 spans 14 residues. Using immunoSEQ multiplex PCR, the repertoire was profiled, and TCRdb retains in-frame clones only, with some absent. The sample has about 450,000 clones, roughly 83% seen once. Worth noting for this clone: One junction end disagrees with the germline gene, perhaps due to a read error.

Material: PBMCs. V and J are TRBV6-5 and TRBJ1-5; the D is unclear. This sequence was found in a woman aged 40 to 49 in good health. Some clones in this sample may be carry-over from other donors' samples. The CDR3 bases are TGTGCCAGCAGCTACTCGGGTCTAAATCAGCCCCAGCATTTT. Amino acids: CASSYSGLNQPQHF.